The T cell receptor (beta chain) described here comes from a study of glioma-infiltrating T cells after dendritic cell vaccination. Profiling relied on immunoSEQ multiplex PCR, and the TCRdb table lists in-frame clones only, not all of them. This sample carries approximately 93,000 clones, 85% of them seen once, and the ten largest clones take under 8.5%. The sample's time point: after dendritic cell vaccination, including at tumor progression/relapse. Study-wide results and limits: Only a small number of patients had complete blood and tumor samples.

Worth noting for this clone: What it binds is not known.

This CDR3 comprises 16 residues. CDR1 SGHNT and CDR2 YYREEE come from the germline V gene (reference sequence). V lost 5 bases and J lost 5, with 19 bases in between. The chain couples TRBV5-4 to TRBJ2-2; a weak D match, TRBD2 (6 bases). Source: blood, taken after dendritic cell vaccination. This receptor was obtained from a human donor with glioblastoma. The chain's CDR3 is CASRSTGTSRTGELFF. CDR3 nucleotides: TGTGCCAGCAGATCAACCGGGACTTCCCGAACCGGGGAGCTGTTTTTT. Supplemented by reference TRBV5-4 and TRBJ2-2, the full variable domain reads ETGVTQSPTHLIKTRGQQVTLRCSSQSGHNTVSWYQQALGQGPQFIFQYYREEENGRGNFPPRFSGLQFPNYSSELNVNALELDDSALYLCASRSTGTSRTGELFFGEGSRLTVL.